This TCR beta chain was documented in a study of T cells in Graves' hyperthyroidism and ophthalmopathy. For this clonotype: Antigen: not known.

The CDR3 is 12 amino acids. Germline loops: CDR1 SQVTM, CDR2 ANQGSEA. Trimming pared 4 bases from V and 8 bases from J, leaving 11 bases between. Study findings and constraints: In simple terms, a model built on 13 V-J features told ophthalmopathy apart from stable hyperthyroidism. In validation, the model predicted ophthalmopathy. These predictions came a median around 5.9 months before onset. Blood held most thyroid clonotypes expanded above 0.001 frequency.

Researchers amplified the TCR beta CDR3 regions from RNA transcripts. First-round RT-PCR of the TCR CDR3 relied on the HTBI primer set. TCRdb itself ran the multiplex PCR reads through MiXCR, one entry per CDR3 protein. This table has over 650,000 distinct CDR3 sequences, 45% appearing once. This clonotype originated in an adult man with Graves' disease, either hyperthyroidism or ophthalmopathy (not recorded which). Sequenced material: peripheral blood or thyroid tissue (not recorded which). The chain is built from TRBV29-1 and TRBJ1-4; D is unclear. CDR3 nucleotides: TGCAGCGTTGGGGCGCCGGGGGAAAAACTGTTTTTT. Translated, it gives CSVGAPGEKLFF.